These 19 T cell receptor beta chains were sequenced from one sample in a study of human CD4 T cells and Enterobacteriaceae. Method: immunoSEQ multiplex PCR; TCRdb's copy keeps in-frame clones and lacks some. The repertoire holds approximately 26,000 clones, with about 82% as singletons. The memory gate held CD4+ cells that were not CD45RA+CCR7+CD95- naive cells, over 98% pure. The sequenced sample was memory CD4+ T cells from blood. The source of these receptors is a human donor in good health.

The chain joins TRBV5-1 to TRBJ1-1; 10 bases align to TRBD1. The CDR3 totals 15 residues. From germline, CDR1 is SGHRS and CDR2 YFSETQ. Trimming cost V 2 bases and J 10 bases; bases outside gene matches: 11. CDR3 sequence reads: CASSFQTRDRGLAFF. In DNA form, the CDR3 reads TGCGCCAGCAGCTTCCAAACCCGGGACAGGGGTTTAGCTTTCTTT.

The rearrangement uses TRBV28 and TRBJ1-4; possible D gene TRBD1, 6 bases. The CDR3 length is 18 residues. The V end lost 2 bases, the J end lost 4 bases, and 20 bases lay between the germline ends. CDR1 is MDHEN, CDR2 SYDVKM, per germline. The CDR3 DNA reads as TGTGCCAGCAGTTTAGGGGGGCTACGGGGGACAAATAATGAAAAACTGTTTTTT. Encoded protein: CASSLGGLRGTNNEKLFF.

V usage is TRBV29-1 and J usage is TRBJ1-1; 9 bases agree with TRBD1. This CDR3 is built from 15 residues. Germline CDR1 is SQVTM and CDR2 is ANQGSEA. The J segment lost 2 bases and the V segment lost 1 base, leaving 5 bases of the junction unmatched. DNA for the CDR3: TGCAGCGTTGAAGGTTACAGGGGGCGAAACACTGAAGCTTTCTTT. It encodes CSVEGYRGRNTEAFF.

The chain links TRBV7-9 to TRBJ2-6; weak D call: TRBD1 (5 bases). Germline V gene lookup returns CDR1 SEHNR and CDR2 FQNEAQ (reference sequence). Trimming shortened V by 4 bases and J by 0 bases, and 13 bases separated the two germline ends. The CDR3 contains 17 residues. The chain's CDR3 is CASSSPTVDSGANVLTF. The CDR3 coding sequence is TGTGCCAGCAGCTCACCGACAGTCGACTCTGGGGCCAACGTCCTGACTTTC.

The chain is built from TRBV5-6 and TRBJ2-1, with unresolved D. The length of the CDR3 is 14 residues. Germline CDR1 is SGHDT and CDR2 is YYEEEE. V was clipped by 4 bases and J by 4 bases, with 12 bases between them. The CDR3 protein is CASSPVDRYNEQFF. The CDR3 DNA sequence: TGTGCCAGCAGCCCTGTGGATCGGTACAATGAGCAGTTCTTC.

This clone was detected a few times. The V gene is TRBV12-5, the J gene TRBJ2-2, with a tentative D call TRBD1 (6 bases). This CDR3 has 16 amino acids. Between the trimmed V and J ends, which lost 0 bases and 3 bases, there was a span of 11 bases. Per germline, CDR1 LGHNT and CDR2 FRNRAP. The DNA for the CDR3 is TGTGCTAGTGGTTTGGTACCCCGACAGGACACCGGGGAGCTGTTTTTT. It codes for CASGLVPRQDTGELFF. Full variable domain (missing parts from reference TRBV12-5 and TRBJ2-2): DARVTQTPRHKVTEMGQEVTMRCQPILGHNTVFWYRQTMMQGLELLAYFRNRAPLDDSGMPKDRFSAEMPDATLATLKIQPSEPRDSAVYFCASGLVPRQDTGELFFGEGSRLTVL.

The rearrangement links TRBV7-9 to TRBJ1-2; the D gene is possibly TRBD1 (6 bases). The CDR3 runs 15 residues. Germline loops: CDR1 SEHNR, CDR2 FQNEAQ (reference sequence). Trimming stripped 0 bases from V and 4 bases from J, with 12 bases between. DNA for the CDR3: TGTGCCAGCAGCTTAGCCTCCACAGGGCTCTATGGCTACACCTTC. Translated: CASSLASTGLYGYTF.

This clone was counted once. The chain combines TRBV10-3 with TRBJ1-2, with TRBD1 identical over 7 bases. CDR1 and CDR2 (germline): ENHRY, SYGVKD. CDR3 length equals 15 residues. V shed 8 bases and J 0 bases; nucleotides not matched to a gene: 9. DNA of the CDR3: TGTGCCATCTACAGGGGCCTCGCCTCTAACTATGGCTACACCTTC. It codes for CAIYRGLASNYGYTF.

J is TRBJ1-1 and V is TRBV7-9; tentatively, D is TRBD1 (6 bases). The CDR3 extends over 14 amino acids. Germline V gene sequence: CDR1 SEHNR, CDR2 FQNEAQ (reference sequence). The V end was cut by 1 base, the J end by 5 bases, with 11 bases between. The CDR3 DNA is TGTGCCAGCAGCTTAGATGGGGGGCAAACTGAAGCTTTCTTT. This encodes CASSLDGGQTEAFF.

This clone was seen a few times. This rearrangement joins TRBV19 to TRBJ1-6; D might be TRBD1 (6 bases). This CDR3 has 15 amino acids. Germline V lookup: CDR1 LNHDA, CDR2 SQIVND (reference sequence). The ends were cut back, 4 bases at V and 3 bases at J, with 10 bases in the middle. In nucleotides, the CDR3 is TGTGCCAGTAGTACAGGGGAGATCTATAATTCACCCCTCCACTTT. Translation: CASSTGEIYNSPLHF.

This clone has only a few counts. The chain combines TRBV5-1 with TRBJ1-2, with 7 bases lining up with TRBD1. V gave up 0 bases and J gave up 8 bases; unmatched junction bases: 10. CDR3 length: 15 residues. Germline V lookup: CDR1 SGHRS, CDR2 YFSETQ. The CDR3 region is CASSLARGRGKGYTF. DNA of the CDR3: TGCGCCAGCAGCTTGGCCAGGGGGAGGGGAAAGGGCTACACCTTC.

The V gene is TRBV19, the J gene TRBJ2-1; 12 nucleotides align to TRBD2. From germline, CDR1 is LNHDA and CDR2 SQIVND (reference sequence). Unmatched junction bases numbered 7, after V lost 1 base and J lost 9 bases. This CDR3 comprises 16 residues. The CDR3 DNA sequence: TGTGCCAGTAGTATAGTACGGACTAGCGGGGTTGGTGAGCAGTTCTTC. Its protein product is CASSIVRTSGVGEQFF.

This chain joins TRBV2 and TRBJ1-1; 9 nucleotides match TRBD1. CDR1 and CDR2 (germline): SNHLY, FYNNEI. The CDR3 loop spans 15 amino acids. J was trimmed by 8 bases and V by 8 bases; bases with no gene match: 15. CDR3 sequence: CASLREGQGPAEAFF. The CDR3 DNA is TGTGCCAGCCTCCGGGAGGGACAGGGTCCGGCCGAAGCTTTCTTT.

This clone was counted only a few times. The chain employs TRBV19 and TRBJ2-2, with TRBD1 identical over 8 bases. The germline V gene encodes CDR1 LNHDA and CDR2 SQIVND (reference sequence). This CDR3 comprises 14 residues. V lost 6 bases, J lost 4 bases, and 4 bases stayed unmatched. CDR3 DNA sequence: TGTGCCAGTAGGGACAGGGTGATCACCGGGGAGCTGTTTTTT. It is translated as CASRDRVITGELFF.

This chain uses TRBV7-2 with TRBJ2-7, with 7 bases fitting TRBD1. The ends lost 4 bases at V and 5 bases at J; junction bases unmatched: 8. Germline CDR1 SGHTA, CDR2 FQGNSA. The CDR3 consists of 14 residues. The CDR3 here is CASSYQTGLDEQYF. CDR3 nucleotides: TGTGCCAGCAGCTACCAGACAGGGTTGGACGAGCAGTACTTC. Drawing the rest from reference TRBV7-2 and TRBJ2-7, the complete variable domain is GAGVSQSPSNKVTEKGKDVELRCDPISGHTALYWYRQSLGQGLEFLIYFQGNSAPDKSGLPSDRFSAERTGGSVSTLTIQRTQQEDSAVYLCASSYQTGLDEQYFGPGTRLTVT.

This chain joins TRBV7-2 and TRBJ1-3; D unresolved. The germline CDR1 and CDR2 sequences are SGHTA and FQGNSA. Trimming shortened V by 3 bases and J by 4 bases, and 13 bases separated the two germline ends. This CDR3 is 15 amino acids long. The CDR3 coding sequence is TGTGCCAGCAGCTTGGACCGGAGGTCCGGAAACACCATATATTTT. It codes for CASSLDRRSGNTIYF.

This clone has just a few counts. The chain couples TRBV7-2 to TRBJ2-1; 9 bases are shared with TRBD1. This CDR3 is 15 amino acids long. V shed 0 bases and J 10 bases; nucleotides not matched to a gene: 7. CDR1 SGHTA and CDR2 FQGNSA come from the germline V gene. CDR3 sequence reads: CASSLAGTGFAEQFF. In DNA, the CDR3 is TGTGCCAGCAGCTTAGCCGGGACAGGGTTTGCCGAGCAGTTCTTC.

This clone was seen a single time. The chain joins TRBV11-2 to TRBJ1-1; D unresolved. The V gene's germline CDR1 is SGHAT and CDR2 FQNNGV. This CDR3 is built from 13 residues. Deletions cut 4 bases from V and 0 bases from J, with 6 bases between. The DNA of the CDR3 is TGTGCCAGCAGCTGGTCGGTGAACACTGAAGCTTTCTTT. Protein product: CASSWSVNTEAFF.

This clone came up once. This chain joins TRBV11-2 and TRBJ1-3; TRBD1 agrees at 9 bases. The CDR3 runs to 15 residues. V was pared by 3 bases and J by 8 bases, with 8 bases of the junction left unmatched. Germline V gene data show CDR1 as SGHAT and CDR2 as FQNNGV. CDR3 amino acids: CASSLGTGRMYTIYF. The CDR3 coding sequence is TGTGCCAGCAGCTTGGGGACAGGGAGAATGTACACCATATATTTT. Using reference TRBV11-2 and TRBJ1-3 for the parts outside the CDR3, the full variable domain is EAGVAQSPRYKIIEKRQSVAFWCNPISGHATLYWYQQILGQGPKLLIQFQNNGVVDDSQLPKDRFSAERLKGVDSTLKIQPAKLEDSAVYLCASSLGTGRMYTIYFGEGSWLTVV.